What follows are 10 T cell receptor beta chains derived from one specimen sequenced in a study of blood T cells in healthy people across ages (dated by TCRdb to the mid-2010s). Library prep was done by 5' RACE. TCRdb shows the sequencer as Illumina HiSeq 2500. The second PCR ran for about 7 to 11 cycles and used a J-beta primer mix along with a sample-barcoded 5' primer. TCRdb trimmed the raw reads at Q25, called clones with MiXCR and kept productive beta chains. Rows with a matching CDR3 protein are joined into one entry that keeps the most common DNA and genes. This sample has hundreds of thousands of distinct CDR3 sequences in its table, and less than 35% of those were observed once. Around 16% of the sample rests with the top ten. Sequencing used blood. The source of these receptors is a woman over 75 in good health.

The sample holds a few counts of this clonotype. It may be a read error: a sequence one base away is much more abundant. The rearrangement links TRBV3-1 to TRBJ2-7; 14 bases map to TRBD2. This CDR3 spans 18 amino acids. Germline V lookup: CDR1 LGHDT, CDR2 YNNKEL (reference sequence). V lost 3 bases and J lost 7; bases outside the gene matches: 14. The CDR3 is CASSQSGLAGGPYNEQYF. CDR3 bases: TGTGCCAGCAGCCAGAGCGGACTAGCGGGGGGCCCCTACAATGAGCAGTACTTC.

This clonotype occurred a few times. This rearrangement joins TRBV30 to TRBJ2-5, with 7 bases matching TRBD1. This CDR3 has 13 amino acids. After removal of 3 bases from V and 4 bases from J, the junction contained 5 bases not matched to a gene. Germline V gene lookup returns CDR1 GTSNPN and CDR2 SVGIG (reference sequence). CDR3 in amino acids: CAWSVQGRETQYF. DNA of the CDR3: TGTGCCTGGAGCGTACAGGGGCGAGAGACCCAGTACTTC.

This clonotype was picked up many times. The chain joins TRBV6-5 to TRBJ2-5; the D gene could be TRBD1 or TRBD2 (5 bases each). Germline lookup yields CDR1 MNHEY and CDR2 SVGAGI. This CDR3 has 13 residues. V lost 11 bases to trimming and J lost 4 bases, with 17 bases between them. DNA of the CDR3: TGTGCCGTAGGCCGGGACCGGAGAGAGACCCAGTACTTC. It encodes CAVGRDRRETQYF.

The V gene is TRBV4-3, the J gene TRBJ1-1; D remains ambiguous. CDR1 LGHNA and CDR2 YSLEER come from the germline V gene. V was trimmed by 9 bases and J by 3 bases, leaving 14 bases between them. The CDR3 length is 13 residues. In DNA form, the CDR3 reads TGCGCCAGTCGGTCGGGTAGTTACACTGAAGCTTTCTTT. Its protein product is CASRSGSYTEAFF.

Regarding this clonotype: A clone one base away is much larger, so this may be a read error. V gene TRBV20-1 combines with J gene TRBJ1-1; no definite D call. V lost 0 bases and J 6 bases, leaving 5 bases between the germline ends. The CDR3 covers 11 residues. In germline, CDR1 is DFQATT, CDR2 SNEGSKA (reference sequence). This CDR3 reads CSARDRAEAFF. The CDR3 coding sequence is TGCAGTGCTAGAGATCGGGCTGAAGCTTTCTTT.

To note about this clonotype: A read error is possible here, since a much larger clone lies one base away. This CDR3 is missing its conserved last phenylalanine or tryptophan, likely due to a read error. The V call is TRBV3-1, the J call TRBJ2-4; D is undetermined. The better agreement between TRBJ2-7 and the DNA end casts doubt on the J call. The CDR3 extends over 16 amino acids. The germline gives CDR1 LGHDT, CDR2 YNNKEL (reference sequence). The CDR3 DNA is TGTGCCAGCAGCCAAGATGGAAGGCCCCCCCTAGGCGAGCAGTACTGC. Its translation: CASSQDGRPPLGEQYC.

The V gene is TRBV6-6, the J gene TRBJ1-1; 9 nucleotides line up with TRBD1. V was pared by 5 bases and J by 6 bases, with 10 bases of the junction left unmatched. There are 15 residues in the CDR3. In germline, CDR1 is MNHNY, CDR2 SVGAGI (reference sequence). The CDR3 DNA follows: TGTGCCAGCAGTGCCCTAGGACAGGGGATTTCTGAAGCTTTCTTT. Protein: CASSALGQGISEAFF.

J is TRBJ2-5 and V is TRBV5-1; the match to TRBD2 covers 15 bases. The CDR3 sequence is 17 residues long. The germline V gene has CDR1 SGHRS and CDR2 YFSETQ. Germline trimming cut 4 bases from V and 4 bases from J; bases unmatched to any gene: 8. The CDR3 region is CASSPGLAGGSGETQYF. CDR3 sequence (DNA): TGCGCCAGCAGCCCGGGACTAGCGGGGGGTAGTGGAGAGACCCAGTACTTC.

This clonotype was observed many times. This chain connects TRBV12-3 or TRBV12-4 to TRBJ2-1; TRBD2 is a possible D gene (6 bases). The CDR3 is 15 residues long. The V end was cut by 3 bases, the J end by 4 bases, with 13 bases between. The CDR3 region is CASSFGAGRYNEQFF. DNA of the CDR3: TGTGCCAGCAGTTTCGGTGCGGGGCGATACAATGAGCAGTTCTTC.

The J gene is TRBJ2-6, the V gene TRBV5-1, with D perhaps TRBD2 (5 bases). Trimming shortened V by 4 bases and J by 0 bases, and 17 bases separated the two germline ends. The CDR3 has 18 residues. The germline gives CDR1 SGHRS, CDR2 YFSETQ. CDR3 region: CASSQDWESSSGANVLTF. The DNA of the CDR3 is TGCGCCAGCAGCCAAGATTGGGAGTCTTCCTCTGGGGCCAACGTCCTGACTTTC. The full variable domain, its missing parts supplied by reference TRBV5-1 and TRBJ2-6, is KAGVTQTPRYLIKTRGQQVTLSCSPISGHRSVSWYQQTPGQGLQFLFEYFSETQRNKGNFPGRFSGRQFSNSRSEMNVSTLELGDSALYLCASSQDWESSSGANVLTFGAGSRLTVL.